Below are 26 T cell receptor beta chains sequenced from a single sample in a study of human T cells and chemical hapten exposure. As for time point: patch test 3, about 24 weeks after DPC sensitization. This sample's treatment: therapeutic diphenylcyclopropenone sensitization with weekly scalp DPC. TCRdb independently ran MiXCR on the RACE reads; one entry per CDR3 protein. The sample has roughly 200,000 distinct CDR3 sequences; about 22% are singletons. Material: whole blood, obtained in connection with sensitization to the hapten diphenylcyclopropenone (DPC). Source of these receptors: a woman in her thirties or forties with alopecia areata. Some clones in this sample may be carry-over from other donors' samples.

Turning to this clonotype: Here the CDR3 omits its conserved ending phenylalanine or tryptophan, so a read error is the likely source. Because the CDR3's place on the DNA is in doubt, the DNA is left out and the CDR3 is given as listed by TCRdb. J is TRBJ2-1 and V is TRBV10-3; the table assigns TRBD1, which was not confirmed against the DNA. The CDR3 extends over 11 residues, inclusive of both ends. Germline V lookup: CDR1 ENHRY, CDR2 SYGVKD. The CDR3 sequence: CAMESGQGIIL.

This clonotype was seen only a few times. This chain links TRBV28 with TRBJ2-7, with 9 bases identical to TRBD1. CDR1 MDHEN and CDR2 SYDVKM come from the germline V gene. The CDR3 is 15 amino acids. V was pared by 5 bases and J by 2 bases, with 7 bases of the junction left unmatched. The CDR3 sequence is CASSTSGTGTYEQYF. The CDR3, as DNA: TGTGCCAGCAGTACCTCCGGGACAGGGACCTACGAGCAGTACTTC.

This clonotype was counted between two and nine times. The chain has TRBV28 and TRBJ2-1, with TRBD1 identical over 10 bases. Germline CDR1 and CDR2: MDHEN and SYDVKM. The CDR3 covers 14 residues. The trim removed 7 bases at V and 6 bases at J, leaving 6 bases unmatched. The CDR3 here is CASTSGTGVNEQFF. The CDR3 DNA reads TGTGCCAGCACTTCGGGGACAGGGGTCAATGAGCAGTTCTTC.

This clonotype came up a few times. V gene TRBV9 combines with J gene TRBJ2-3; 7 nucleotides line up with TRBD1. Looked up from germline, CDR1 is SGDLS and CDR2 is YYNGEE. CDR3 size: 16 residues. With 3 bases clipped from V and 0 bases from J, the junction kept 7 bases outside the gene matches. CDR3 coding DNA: TGTGCCAGCAGCGCGGGGACAGCTGCTAGCACAGATACGCAGTATTTT. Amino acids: CASSAGTAASTDTQYF.

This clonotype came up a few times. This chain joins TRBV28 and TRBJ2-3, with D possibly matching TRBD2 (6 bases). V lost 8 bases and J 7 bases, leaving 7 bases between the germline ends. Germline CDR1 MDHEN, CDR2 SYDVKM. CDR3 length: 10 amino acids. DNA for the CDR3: TGTGCCAGCGGGGGGTATACGCAGTATTTT. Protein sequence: CASGGYTQYF.

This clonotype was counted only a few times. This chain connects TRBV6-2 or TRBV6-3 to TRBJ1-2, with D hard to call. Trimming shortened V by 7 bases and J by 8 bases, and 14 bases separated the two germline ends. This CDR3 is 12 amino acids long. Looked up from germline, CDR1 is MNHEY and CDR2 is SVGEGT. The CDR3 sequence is CASKTGGRGYTF. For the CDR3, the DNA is TGTGCCAGCAAGACCGGTGGGAGAGGCTACACCTTC.

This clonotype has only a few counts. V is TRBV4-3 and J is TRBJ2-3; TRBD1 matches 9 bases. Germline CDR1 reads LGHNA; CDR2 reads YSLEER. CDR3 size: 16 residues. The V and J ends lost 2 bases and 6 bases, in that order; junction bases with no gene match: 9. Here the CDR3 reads CASSQTWGQGVDTQYF. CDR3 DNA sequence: TGCGCCAGCAGCCAAACATGGGGACAGGGAGTTGATACGCAGTATTTT.

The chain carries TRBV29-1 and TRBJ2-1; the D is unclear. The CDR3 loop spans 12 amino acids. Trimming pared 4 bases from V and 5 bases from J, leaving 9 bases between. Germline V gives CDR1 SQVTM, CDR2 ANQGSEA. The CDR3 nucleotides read TGCAGCGTTGTTTTCGCCCACAATGAGCAGTTCTTC. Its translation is CSVVFAHNEQFF.

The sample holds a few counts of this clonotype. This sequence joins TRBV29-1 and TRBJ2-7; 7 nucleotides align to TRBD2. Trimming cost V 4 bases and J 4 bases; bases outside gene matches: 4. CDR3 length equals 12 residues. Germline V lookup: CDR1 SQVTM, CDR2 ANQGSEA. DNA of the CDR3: TGCAGCGTTGGATGGGGGGGGTACGAGCAGTACTTC. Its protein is CSVGWGGYEQYF.

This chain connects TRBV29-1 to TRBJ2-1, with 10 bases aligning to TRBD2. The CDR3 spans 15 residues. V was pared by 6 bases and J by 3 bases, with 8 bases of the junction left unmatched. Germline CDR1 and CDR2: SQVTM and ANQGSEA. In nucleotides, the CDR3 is TGCAGCGTATCCGGACTAGCGGCCTTCTACAATGAGCAGTTCTTC. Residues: CSVSGLAAFYNEQFF.

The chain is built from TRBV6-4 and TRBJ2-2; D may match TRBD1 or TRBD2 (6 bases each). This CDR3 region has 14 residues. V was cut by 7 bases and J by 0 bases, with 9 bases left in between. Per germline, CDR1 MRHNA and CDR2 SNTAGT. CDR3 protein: CASKEGANTGELFF. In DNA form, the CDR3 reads TGTGCCAGCAAGGAGGGGGCGAACACCGGGGAGCTGTTTTTT.

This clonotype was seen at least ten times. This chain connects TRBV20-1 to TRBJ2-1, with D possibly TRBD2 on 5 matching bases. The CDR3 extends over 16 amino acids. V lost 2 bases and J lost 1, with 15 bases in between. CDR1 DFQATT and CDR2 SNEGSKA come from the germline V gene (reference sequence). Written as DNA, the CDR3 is TGCAGTGCTAGACCCGTCAGCGGTCCTTCCTACAATGAGCAGTTCTTC. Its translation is CSARPVSGPSYNEQFF.

The CDR3 DNA is TGTGCCAGCAGCCCTGGACCGTACGGGGAGCTGTTTTTT. Protein sequence: CASSPGPYGELFF. The chain is built from TRBV11-2 and TRBJ2-2; D unresolved. The V gene's germline CDR1 is SGHAT and CDR2 FQNNGV. The V end lost 5 bases, the J end lost 7 bases, and 11 bases lay between the germline ends. The CDR3 runs 13 residues.

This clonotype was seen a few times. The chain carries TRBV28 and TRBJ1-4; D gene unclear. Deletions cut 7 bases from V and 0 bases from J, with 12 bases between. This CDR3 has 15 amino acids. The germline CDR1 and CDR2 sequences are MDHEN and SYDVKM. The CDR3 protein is CASKVADSTNEKLFF. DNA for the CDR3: TGTGCCAGCAAGGTAGCGGACTCAACTAATGAAAAACTGTTTTTT.

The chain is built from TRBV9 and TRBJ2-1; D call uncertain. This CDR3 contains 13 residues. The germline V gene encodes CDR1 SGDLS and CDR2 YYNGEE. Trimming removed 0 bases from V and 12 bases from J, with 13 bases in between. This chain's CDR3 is CASSVVNGDGQFF. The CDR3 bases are TGTGCCAGCAGCGTAGTGAATGGTGATGGGCAGTTCTTC.

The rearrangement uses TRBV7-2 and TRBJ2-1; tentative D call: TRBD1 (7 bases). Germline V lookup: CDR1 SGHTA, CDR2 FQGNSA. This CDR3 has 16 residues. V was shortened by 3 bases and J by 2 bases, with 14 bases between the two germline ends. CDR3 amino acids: CASSFQGGSAYNEQFF. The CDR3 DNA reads TGTGCCAGCAGCTTCCAGGGGGGTTCCGCCTACAATGAGCAGTTCTTC.

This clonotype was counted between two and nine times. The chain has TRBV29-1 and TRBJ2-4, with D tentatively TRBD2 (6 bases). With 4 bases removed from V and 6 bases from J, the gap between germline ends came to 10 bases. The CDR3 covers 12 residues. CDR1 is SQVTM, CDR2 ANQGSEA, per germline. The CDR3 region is CSVVKGGNIQYF. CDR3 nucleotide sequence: TGCAGCGTTGTGAAGGGAGGAAACATTCAGTACTTC.

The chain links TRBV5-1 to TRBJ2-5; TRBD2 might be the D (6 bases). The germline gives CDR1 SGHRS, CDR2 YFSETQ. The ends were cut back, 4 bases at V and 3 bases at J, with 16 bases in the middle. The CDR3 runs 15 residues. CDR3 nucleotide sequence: TGCGCCAGCAGCCGCCCCGGGACTTCCAAAGAGACCCAGTACTTC. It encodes CASSRPGTSKETQYF. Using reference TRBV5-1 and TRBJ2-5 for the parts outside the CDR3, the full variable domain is KAGVTQTPRYLIKTRGQQVTLSCSPISGHRSVSWYQQTPGQGLQFLFEYFSETQRNKGNFPGRFSGRQFSNSRSEMNVSTLELGDSALYLCASSRPGTSKETQYFGPGTRLLVL.

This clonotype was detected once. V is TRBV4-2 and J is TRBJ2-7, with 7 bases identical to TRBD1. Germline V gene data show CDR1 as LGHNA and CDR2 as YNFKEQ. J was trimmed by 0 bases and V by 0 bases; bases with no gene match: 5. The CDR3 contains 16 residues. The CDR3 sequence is CASSQDLGGSSYEQYF. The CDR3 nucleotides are TGTGCCAGCAGCCAAGATCTAGGGGGCAGCTCCTACGAGCAGTACTTC.

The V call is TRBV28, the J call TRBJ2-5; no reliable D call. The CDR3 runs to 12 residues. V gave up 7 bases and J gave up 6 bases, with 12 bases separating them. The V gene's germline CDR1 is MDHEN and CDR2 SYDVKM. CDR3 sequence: CASTRPQKTQYF. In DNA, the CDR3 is TGTGCCAGCACCCGCCCCCAGAAGACCCAGTACTTC.

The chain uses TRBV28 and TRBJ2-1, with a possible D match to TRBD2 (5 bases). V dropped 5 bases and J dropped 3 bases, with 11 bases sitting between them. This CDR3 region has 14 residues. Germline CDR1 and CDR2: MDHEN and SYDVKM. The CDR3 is CASSRLRDYNEQFF. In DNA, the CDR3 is TGTGCCAGCAGTCGACTCCGGGACTACAATGAGCAGTTCTTC.

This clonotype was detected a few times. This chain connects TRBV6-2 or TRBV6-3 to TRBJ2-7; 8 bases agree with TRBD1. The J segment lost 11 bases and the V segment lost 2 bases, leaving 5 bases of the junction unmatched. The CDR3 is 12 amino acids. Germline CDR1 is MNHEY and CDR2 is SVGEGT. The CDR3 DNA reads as TGTGCCAGCAGTTACCCGGACAGGGAGGAGTACTTC. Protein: CASSYPDREEYF.

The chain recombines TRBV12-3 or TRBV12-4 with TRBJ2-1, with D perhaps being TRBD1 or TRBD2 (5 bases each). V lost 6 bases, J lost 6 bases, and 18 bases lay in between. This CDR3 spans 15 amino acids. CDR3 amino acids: CASRLTGASTNEQFF. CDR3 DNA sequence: TGTGCCAGCAGGCTCACCGGGGCCTCTACCAATGAGCAGTTCTTC.

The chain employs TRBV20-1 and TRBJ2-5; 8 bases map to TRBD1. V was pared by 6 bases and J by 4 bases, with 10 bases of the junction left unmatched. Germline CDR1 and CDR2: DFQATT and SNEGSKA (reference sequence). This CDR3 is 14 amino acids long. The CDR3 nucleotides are TGCAGTGCCAGTAGACAGGGGTACGCAGAGACCCAGTACTTC. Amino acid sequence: CSASRQGYAETQYF.

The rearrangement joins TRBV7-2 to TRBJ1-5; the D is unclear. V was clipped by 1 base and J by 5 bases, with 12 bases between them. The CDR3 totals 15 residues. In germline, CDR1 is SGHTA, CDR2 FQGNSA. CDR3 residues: CASSLETAPYQPQHF. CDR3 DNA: TGTGCCAGCAGCTTAGAGACCGCACCCTATCAGCCCCAGCATTTT.

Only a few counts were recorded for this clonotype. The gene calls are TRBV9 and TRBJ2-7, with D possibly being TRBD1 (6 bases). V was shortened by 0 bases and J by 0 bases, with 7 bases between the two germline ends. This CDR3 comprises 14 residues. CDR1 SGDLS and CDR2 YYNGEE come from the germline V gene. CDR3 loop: CASSVGTVSYEQYF. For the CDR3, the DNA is TGTGCCAGCAGCGTAGGGACAGTCTCCTACGAGCAGTACTTC.